This T cell receptor (beta chain) was documented in a study of blood T cell repertoires in COVID-19. Overall study: Spain, Italy and the United States supplied samples that represented acute and convalescent COVID-19. PBMCs, B-cell-depleted T cells, or T cells were the source of the cDNA or gDNA that made up the material.

The CDR3 is 18 residues long. V was pared by 1 base and J by 0 bases, with 16 bases between. Germline CDR1 and CDR2: LGHNA and YSLEER. As originally analysed: Nucleated cell counts were estimated from reference gene primer amplification. Generated by immunoSEQ multiplex PCR, the TCRdb table keeps only in-frame clones and is missing some. V and J calls and clone size are given by that table; D and trimming were obtained from the DNA. The sample shows about 23,000 clones, roughly 90% of them seen only once. The genes are TRBV4-3 and TRBJ1-3; D is ambiguous. The sequence derives from a woman of 80 years or more with active or convalescent COVID-19. Sequenced input: peripheral blood. The CDR3: CASSQVVSAAVSGNTIYF. The CDR3 region has the DNA TGCGCCAGCAGCCAAGTAGTATCTGCGGCGGTCTCTGGAAACACCATATATTTT.